This TCR beta chain came from a study of OX40 agonist ivuxolimab in advanced cancers. About the study: Patients were treated with intravenous ivuxolimab, dosed at 0.01 to 10 mg/kg and infused every 2 weeks.

About this clone itself: What it recognizes is unknown.

V lost 0 bases, J lost 2 bases, and 3 bases stayed unmatched. Germline lookup yields CDR1 LNHNV and CDR2 YYDKDF (reference sequence). The CDR3 has 16 residues. TCRdb's table, derived via immunoSEQ multiplex PCR, lists solely in-frame clones and lacks some. The profile shows more than 45,000 clones, about nine tenths of them singletons. General study points: Dose levels from 0.1 to 3.0 mg/kg saw CD4+ and CD8+ blood T cells expand clonally by week 6.

The rearrangement joins TRBV15 to TRBJ1-1; 10 nucleotides agree with TRBD1. The input for sequencing was CD4+ or CD8+ T cells sorted from blood, taken in a trial of the OX40 agonist ivuxolimab. This TCR was sampled from an adult with an advanced solid tumor such as melanoma, head and neck, liver or kidney cancer. DNA of the CDR3: TGTGCCACCAGCAGAGACCGGGACAGGGGTAACACTGAAGCTTTCTTT. Translation: CATSRDRDRGNTEAFF. Variable domain in full (rest from reference TRBV15 and TRBJ1-1): DAMVIQNPRYQVTQFGKPVTLSCSQTLNHNVMYWYQQKSSQAPKLLFHYYDKDFNNEADTPDNFQSRRPNTSFCFLDIRSPGLGDTAMYLCATSRDRDRGNTEAFFGQGTRLTVV.